This TCR beta chain was recorded in a study of cytomegalovirus exposure and HLA in healthy donors. Study-level findings and limits: Among the CMV-associated chains, a few were confirmed in vitro as specific for CMV antigens.

With 60 Vbeta and 13 Jbeta primers, the PCR was carried out. Sequencing was performed with immunoSEQ multiplex PCR; in TCRdb, only in-frame clones are kept and a portion is missing. This sample carries some 140,000 clones, roughly 78% of them seen once, and the ten largest clones take 6.5% to 7%. In regard to this clone: The antigen is unknown.

V dropped 4 bases and J dropped 6; count of bases not matched to a gene: 13. Germline V gene sequence: CDR1 SGHTS, CDR2 YDEGEE. The CDR3 is made up of 16 amino acids. The chain is built from TRBV5-8 and TRBJ1-2; the match to TRBD1 covers 9 bases. The receptor comes from a man aged 40-49 years in good health and CMV-seropositive. The sequenced sample consisted of PBMCs. The CDR3 nucleotides are TGTGCCAGCAGCGCCACCCGGGACAGGGTTTCAAATGGCTACACCTTC. It codes for CASSATRDRVSNGYTF.